The rows below give T cell receptor beta chains drawn from one sample of a study of T cell changes during pregnancy in multiple sclerosis. This table comes from immunoSEQ multiplex PCR, and its TCRdb copy is limited to in-frame clones, with some not included. The top ten hold 5% to 7.5% of the sample, which has approximately 50,000 clones, roughly 88% seen once. The input for sequencing was peripheral blood, taken in the third trimester of pregnancy. These receptor sequences come from a female donor in good health, enrolled as a control in a pregnancy study. Each CDR3 is given with its conserved first and last residue. A D gene is named only where the DNA matches it firmly. Only part of the rows carry a size: once, few, many, or a class if the clone is expanded.

cdr3_aa cdr3_nt d_call j_call clone_size v_call
CSVEDGTYEQYF TGCAGCGTTGAAGATGGCACCTACGAGCAGTACTTC NA TRBJ2-7 NA TRBV29-1
CASSLDITVGNTIYF TGTGCCAGCAGCTTGGATATAACAGTAGGAAACACCATATATTTT NA TRBJ1-3 NA TRBV5-4
CASSTRTADTGELFF TGTGCCAGTAGTACCCGGACAGCCGACACCGGGGAGCTGTTTTTT NA TRBJ2-2 NA TRBV19
CASSFQGARTEAFF TGTGCCAGCAGCTTTCAGGGGGCACGCACTGAAGCTTTCTTT TRBD1 TRBJ1-1 NA TRBV7-8
CASSTCLGQGGTEAFF TGTGCCAGCAGCACATGCCTGGGACAGGGGGGGACTGAAGCTTTCTTT NA TRBJ1-1 NA TRBV21-1
CASSPSTGTGQYF TGTGCCAGCTCACCAAGTACAGGGACCGGGCAGTACTTC NA TRBJ2-7 NA TRBV18
CASSPRQGWNEKLFF TGTGCCAGCTCACCACGACAGGGCTGGAATGAAAAACTGTTTTTT TRBD1 TRBJ1-4 once TRBV18
CASSSERGRTQYF TGTGCCAGTAGTTCTGAGCGGGGCCGCACGCAGTATTTT TRBD2 TRBJ2-3 NA TRBV19
CASSATWTGTGNTIYF TGTGCCAGCAGCGCGACTTGGACAGGGACTGGAAACACCATATATTTT TRBD1 TRBJ1-3 NA TRBV9
CASSSLYEQFF TGTGCCAGCAGCTCACTATATGAGCAGTTCTTC NA TRBJ2-1 once TRBV5-4
CASSRSGSGNTIYF TGTGCCAGCAGCCGCTCCGGCTCTGGAAACACCATATATTTT NA TRBJ1-3 NA TRBV4-2
CAWYPGQGSAEAFF TGTGCCTGGTACCCTGGACAGGGAAGCGCTGAAGCTTTCTTT TRBD1 TRBJ1-1 NA TRBV30
CASRGRKTQLSGITDTQYF TGTGCCAGTAGAGGACGTAAAACGCAACTGAGCGGCATCACAGATACGCAGTATTTT NA TRBJ2-3 NA TRBV19
CSVEPGTGTNYGYTF TGCAGCGTTGAGCCCGGGACAGGGACTAACTATGGCTACACCTTC TRBD1 TRBJ1-2 NA TRBV29-1
CASSSPWEARDSPLHF TGTGCCAGCAGTTCCCCCTGGGAGGCCCGAGATTCACCCCTCCACTTT NA TRBJ1-6 NA TRBV27
CASSSPTSGGAGSIGEQFF TGTGCCAGCAGCTCCCCGACTAGCGGGGGGGCCGGGTCGATCGGTGAGCAGTTCTTC TRBD2 TRBJ2-1 once TRBV7-8
CASSPGLAVSNEQFF TGTGCCAGTAGTCCGGGACTAGCGGTCTCGAATGAGCAGTTCTTC TRBD2 TRBJ2-1 NA TRBV19
CASSLKFSDLNTEAFF TGTGCCAGCAGCTTGAAGTTCAGTGATCTGAACACTGAAGCTTTCTTT NA TRBJ1-1 NA TRBV5-5
CASSHSGLQETQYF TGTGCCAGCAGCCATTCGGGACTCCAAGAGACCCAGTACTTC NA TRBJ2-5 once TRBV14
CASSEGLNGEDEQFF TGTGCCAGCAGTGAAGGGCTGAATGGGGAGGATGAGCAGTTCTTC NA TRBJ2-1 NA TRBV6-1
CASSLRRDNEQFF TGTGCCAGCAGCTTACGCAGGGACAATGAGCAGTTCTTC NA TRBJ2-1 NA TRBV7-2
CASRGTPNTGELFF TGTGCCAGCAGAGGGACTCCGAACACCGGGGAGCTGTTTTTT NA TRBJ2-2 NA TRBV9
CASSLDLVSGSRDNEQFF TGTGCCAGCAGCTTAGATCTTGTTAGCGGGAGTCGGGACAATGAGCAGTTCTTC TRBD2 TRBJ2-1 NA TRBV11-2
CASSFLYGYTF TGTGCCAGCAGCTTCCTCTATGGCTACACCTTC NA TRBJ1-2 NA TRBV5-8
CATSREAGSIGANVLTF TGTGCCACCAGCAGAGAGGCAGGCTCTATCGGGGCCAACGTCCTGACTTTC NA TRBJ2-6 NA TRBV15
CASSSGLAGGLVTNTGELFF TGCGCCAGCAGCTCCGGACTAGCGGGGGGACTTGTCACGAACACCGGGGAGCTGTTTTTT TRBD2 TRBJ2-2 NA TRBV5-1
CASSVTGGTSTGELFF TGCGCCAGCAGTGTTACCGGGGGTACATCCACCGGGGAGCTGTTTTTT NA TRBJ2-2 NA TRBV10-2
CASRSGVRMNTEAFF TGTGCCAGCAGGTCGGGTGTAAGAATGAACACTGAAGCTTTCTTT NA TRBJ1-1 NA TRBV27
CASSSLQQRKNIQYF TGTGCCAGCAGTTCGCTACAGCAAAGAAAAAACATTCAGTACTTC NA TRBJ2-4 NA TRBV21-1
CASGLFGQGDEQFF TGTGCTAGTGGTTTGTTTGGACAGGGCGATGAGCAGTTCTTC TRBD1 TRBJ2-1 NA TRBV12-5
CASSQDLRGSEQFF TGCGCCAGCAGCCAAGATCTCAGGGGTAGTGAGCAGTTCTTC NA TRBJ2-1 NA TRBV4-3
CASSERTGPYEQYF TGCGCCAGCAGTGAGAGGACAGGGCCCTACGAGCAGTACTTC TRBD1 TRBJ2-7 NA TRBV10-2
CASDPIGMNTEAFF TGTGCCAGCGACCCAATCGGGATGAACACTGAAGCTTTCTTT NA TRBJ1-1 few TRBV21-1
CASRRGGAPLGYTF TGTGCCAGCAGACGGGGGGGGGCCCCTCTTGGCTACACCTTC NA TRBJ1-2 NA TRBV5-6
CAWRGQGAMNTEAFF TGTGCCTGGAGGGGACAGGGGGCGATGAACACTGAAGCTTTCTTT TRBD1 TRBJ1-1 NA TRBV30
CAWSVAAGAEAFF TGTGCCTGGAGTGTGGCGGCAGGGGCTGAAGCTTTCTTT NA TRBJ1-1 NA TRBV30
CASSFDPRDTEAFF TGTGCCAGCAGCTTCGACCCGAGGGACACTGAAGCTTTCTTT NA TRBJ1-1 NA TRBV5-6
CASSTRGSGMFRETQYF TGTGCCAGCAGCACCCGAGGTAGCGGGATGTTTCGGGAGACCCAGTACTTC TRBD2 TRBJ2-5 NA TRBV9
CASRPALGGGYTEAFF TGTGCCAGCAGACCCGCATTGGGAGGGGGGTACACTGAAGCTTTCTTT NA TRBJ1-1 NA TRBV7-2
CASSFPGGYTGELFF TGCGCCAGCAGCTTTCCGGGGGGATATACCGGGGAGCTGTTTTTT TRBD2 TRBJ2-2 few TRBV5-1
CASRRQGGNQPQHF TGTGCCAGCAGAAGACAGGGTGGCAATCAGCCCCAGCATTTT TRBD1 TRBJ1-5 NA TRBV27
CASSGRDRNTGELFF TGTGCCAGCAGCGGGCGGGACAGGAACACCGGGGAGCTGTTTTTT NA TRBJ2-2 NA TRBV7-9
CASSTTGFGVQPQHF TGTGCCAGCAGTACCACAGGGTTTGGAGTTCAGCCCCAGCATTTT NA TRBJ1-5 NA TRBV28
CASSPRAGGVIGEQYF TGTGCCAGCTCACCAAGGGCGGGAGGGGTCATCGGGGAGCAGTACTTC TRBD2 TRBJ2-7 NA TRBV18
CASSQGLAGVYYNEQFF TGTGCCAGCAGCCAGGGACTAGCGGGAGTATATTACAATGAGCAGTTCTTC TRBD2 TRBJ2-1 NA TRBV7-9
CASSPGGGGRADEQFF TGCGCCAGCAGCCCGGGAGGAGGCGGGAGGGCCGATGAGCAGTTCTTC TRBD2 TRBJ2-1 NA TRBV5-1
CASRRTSITEKLFF TGTGCCAGTAGGAGGACATCCATAACTGAAAAACTGTTTTTT NA TRBJ1-4 NA TRBV19
CASSLASSYEQYF TGTGCCAGCAGCTTAGCTAGCTCCTACGAGCAGTACTTC NA TRBJ2-7 NA TRBV7-6
CASSQDGREGYTF TGCGCCAGCAGTCAGGACGGGCGGGAGGGCTACACCTTC NA TRBJ1-2 NA TRBV10-2
CAWSPQGYNYGYTF TGTGCCTGGAGTCCCCAGGGTTATAACTATGGCTACACCTTC NA TRBJ1-2 NA TRBV30
CASSLITGRLTEQYF TGTGCCAGCAGCCTTATAACAGGCCGACTTACCGAGCAGTACTTC NA TRBJ2-7 NA TRBV14
CASSEEGRAEKLFF TGCGCCAGCAGCGAGGAGGGAAGAGCGGAAAAACTGTTTTTT NA TRBJ1-4 NA TRBV5-1
CSVEGRGLAKNIQYF TGCAGCGTTGAAGGTCGGGGACTAGCCAAAAACATTCAGTACTTC NA TRBJ2-4 once TRBV29-1
CASSLDQGASTEAFF TGTGCCAGCAGCTTAGACCAGGGGGCGAGTACTGAAGCTTTCTTT TRBD1 TRBJ1-1 NA TRBV13
CASSLGDRTNYGYTF TGTGCCAGCAGCTTAGGGGACAGGACTAACTATGGCTACACCTTC TRBD1 TRBJ1-2 NA TRBV7-8
CASSVGGQNSPLHF TGTGCCAGCAGTGTAGGCGGACAAAATTCACCCCTCCACTTT NA TRBJ1-6 NA TRBV6-1
CASSGTNDREKLFF TGTGCCAGCAGCGGCACCAACGATCGCGAAAAACTGTTTTTT NA TRBJ1-4 NA TRBV7-8